These 2 T cell receptor beta chains came from one sample sequenced in a study of OX40 agonist ivuxolimab in advanced cancers. Method: immunoSEQ multiplex PCR; TCRdb's copy keeps in-frame clones and lacks some. This table has 35,000 to 40,000 clones, roughly four fifths appearing once. Sequenced here: CD4+ or CD8+ T cells sorted from blood, sampled in a trial of the OX40 agonist ivuxolimab. These receptors were obtained from an adult with an advanced solid tumor such as melanoma, head and neck, liver or kidney cancer.

V gene TRBV5-1 combines with J gene TRBJ2-7; the match to TRBD1 covers 7 bases. Germline CDR1 and CDR2: SGHRS and YFSETQ. CDR3 length equals 14 residues. V dropped 4 bases and J dropped 4; count of bases not matched to a gene: 8. CDR3 DNA: TGCGCCAGCAGCATGACAGGGATCGGGTACGAGCAGTACTTC. It specifies CASSMTGIGYEQYF.

CDR3 in DNA: TGTGCCAGCAGCTCATACTCCGGGAGCCCCCACGGGGAGCTGTTTTTT. Translating it yields CASSSYSGSPHGELFF. V and J are TRBV7-9 and TRBJ2-2; D may be TRBD2 (6 bases). Deletions cut 4 bases from V and 7 bases from J, with 19 bases between. The germline V gene encodes CDR1 SEHNR and CDR2 FQNEAQ (reference sequence). CDR3 size: 16 residues. Drawing the rest from reference TRBV7-9 and TRBJ2-2, the complete variable domain is DTGVSQNPRHKITKRGQNVTFRCDPISEHNRLYWYRQTLGQGPEFLTYFQNEAQLEKSRLLSDRFSAERPKGSFSTLEIQRTEQGDSAMYLCASSSYSGSPHGELFFGEGSRLTVL.